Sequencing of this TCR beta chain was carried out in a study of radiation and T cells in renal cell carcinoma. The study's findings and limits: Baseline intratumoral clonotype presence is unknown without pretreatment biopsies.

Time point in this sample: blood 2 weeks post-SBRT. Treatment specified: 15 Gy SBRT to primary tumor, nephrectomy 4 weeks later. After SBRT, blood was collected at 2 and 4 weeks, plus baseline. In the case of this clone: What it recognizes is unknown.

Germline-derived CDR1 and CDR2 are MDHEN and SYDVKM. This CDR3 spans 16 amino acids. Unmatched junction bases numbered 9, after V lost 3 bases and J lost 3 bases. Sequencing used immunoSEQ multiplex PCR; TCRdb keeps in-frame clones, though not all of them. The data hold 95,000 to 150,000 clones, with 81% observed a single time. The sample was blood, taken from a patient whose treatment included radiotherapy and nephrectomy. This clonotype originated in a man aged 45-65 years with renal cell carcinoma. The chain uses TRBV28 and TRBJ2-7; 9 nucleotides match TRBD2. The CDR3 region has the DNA TGTGCCAGCAGTTTCCCTTCTAGCGGGGACGACTACGAGCAGTACTTC. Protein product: CASSFPSSGDDYEQYF.